The following is a TCR beta chain sequence with its context. Its target is unknown. Germline trimming cut 5 bases from V and 1 base from J; bases unmatched to any gene: 8. This CDR3 is built from 16 residues. CDR1 is SEHNR and CDR2 is FQNEAQ in the germline V gene (reference sequence). The record originates from a study of Ad26.COV2.S vaccination and SARS-CoV-2 variants. As for the study in general: Participants got Ad26.COV2.S intramuscularly, once or twice 56 days apart. Whole-study findings and limits: Similar non-spike TCR breadth was seen in vaccine and placebo recipients.

Libraries were prepared by immunoSEQ multiplex PCR; TCRdb keeps only in-frame clonotypes and omits some of them. The sample records roughly 510,000 clones, roughly 87% being singletons. Treatment: some 20 received Ad26.COV2.S at low or high dose, single or two shots; about 5 received placebo; per-sample allocation not given. The samples date from day 63 after the first vaccine or placebo injection. Sequenced here: peripheral blood, sampled in a trial of Ad26.COV2.S vaccine versus placebo. The rearrangement links TRBV7-9 to TRBJ2-7, with 10 bases lining up with TRBD1. The clonotype was recovered from a person between 18 and 65 years old who received the Ad26.COV2.S COVID-19 vaccine or a placebo. The CDR3 protein is CASSDQTGGWSYEQYF. The CDR3 nucleotides are TGTGCCAGCAGCGACCAGACAGGGGGCTGGTCCTACGAGCAGTACTTC.